The source of this T cell receptor (beta chain) is a study of T cells in Graves' hyperthyroidism and ophthalmopathy. The cohort's ophthalmopathy patients, a group with duration under 3 months, had a Clinical Activity Score of at least 3 and a NOSPECS grade of at least 4. Each 10 ml fresh peripheral blood draw supplied the PBMCs. It was RNA transcripts that yielded the amplified TCR beta CDR3 regions. RT-PCR in the first round (using the HTBI primer set) targeted the TCR CDR3. TCRdb re-called the multiplex PCR reads through MiXCR, storing one row per CDR3 protein. The table lists approximately 690,000 distinct CDR3 sequences, roughly 14% of them singletons. This clonotype was seen more than once but under ten times. This TCR came from a woman aged 45-60 years with Graves' ophthalmopathy. Sequencing input: blood.

In DNA, the CDR3 is TGTGCCAGTAGTATTCTCCAGGGGGCTGGGGATTCACCCCTCCACTTT. Translating it yields CASSILQGAGDSPLHF. V and J are TRBV19 and TRBJ1-6; 8 nucleotides agree with TRBD1. The V segment lost 3 bases and the J segment 8 bases; nucleotides outside the gene matches: 9. Germline values: CDR1 LNHDA, CDR2 SQIVND (reference sequence). CDR3 length equals 16 residues.